The 5 T cell receptor beta chains below were found in one sample sequenced in a study of tumor and adjacent non-tumor tissue in lung cancer. TCRbeta libraries were built with three rounds of nested PCR, modified from ARM-PCR. TCRdb re-analysed the multiplex PCR reads in MiXCR, keeping a single row per CDR3 protein. The sample lists more than 85,000 distinct CDR3 sequences, 75% occurring once. No cell sorting was done before RNA was extracted from the tissue. Specimen: lung tumor tissue. These receptors all come from a woman aged 55-70 years with non-small cell lung cancer.

As concerns this clonotype: This may be a read error, as it is one base from a much larger clone. The chain combines TRBV12-3 or TRBV12-4 with TRBJ2-5; no reliable D call. This CDR3 contains 13 residues. V gave up 5 bases and J gave up 4 bases, with 11 bases separating them. The CDR3 spells CASSMTWVETQYF. As DNA, the CDR3 is TGTGCCAGCAGTATGACATGGGTAGAGACCCAGTACTTC.

Only one count was recorded for this clonotype. Being one base from a much bigger clone, this may be a read error. The chain joins TRBV12-3 or TRBV12-4 to TRBJ2-5, with D maybe TRBD2 (6 bases). This CDR3 is built from 13 residues. The CDR3 sequence: CASSFGGKETEYF. In DNA, the CDR3 is TGTGCCAGCAGTTTTGGCGGGAAGGAGACCGAGTACTTC.

This chain joins TRBV5-1 and TRBJ2-1, with TRBD1 as a possible D gene (6 bases). The CDR3 loop spans 14 amino acids. Germline loops: CDR1 SGHRS, CDR2 YFSETQ. Trimming took 7 bases from V and 6 from J, leaving 17 bases between them. In nucleotides, the CDR3 is TGCGCCAGCGGCCCTAGACAGGCGAGCAATGAGCAGTTCTTC. It is translated as CASGPRQASNEQFF.

This clonotype was observed a few times. V and J are TRBV11-2 and TRBJ1-6, with D perhaps matching TRBD1 (5 bases). Trimming removed 3 bases from V and 3 bases from J, with 12 bases in between. This CDR3 region has 16 residues. Germline values: CDR1 SGHAT, CDR2 FQNNGV. The CDR3 loop is CASSLGPSNYNSPLHF. The CDR3 DNA reads as TGTGCCAGCAGCTTGGGGCCCAGCAACTATAATTCACCCCTCCACTTT.

Turning to this clonotype: A clone one base away is much larger, so this may be a read error. J is TRBJ2-4 and V is TRBV6-2 or TRBV6-3, with D possibly being TRBD1 or TRBD2 (5 bases each). Trimming shortened V by 5 bases and J by 2 bases, and 19 bases separated the two germline ends. Looked up from germline, CDR1 is MNHEY and CDR2 is SVGEGT. The CDR3 extends over 17 amino acids. CDR3 in DNA: TGTGCCAGCAGTCCGACAGCCCGGGGCCGGACCAAAAACATTCAGTACTTC. It codes for CASSPTARGRTKNIQYF.